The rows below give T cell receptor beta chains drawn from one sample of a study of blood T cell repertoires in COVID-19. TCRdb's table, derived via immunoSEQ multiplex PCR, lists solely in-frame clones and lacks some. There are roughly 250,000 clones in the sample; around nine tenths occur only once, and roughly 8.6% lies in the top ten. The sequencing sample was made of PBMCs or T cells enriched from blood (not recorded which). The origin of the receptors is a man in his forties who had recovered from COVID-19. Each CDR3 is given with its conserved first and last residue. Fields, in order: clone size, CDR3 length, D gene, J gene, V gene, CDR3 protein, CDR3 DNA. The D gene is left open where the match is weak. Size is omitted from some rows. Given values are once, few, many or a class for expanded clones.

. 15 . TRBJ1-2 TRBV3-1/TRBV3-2 CASSQVAQGGYGYTF TGTGCCAGCAGCCAAGTGGCCCAGGGAGGGTATGGCTACACCTTC
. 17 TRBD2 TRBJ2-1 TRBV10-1 CASRLPLSSGGYNEQFF TGCGCCAGCAGGCTCCCCCTCTCTAGCGGGGGATACAATGAGCAGTTCTTC
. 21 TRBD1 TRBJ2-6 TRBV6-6 CASSPPPPGQGFFSGANVLTF TGTGCCAGCAGCCCCCCGCCACCGGGACAGGGTTTCTTCTCTGGGGCCAACGTCCTGACTTTC
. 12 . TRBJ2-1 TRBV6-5 CAIDQGDDEQFF TGTGCCATCGACCAGGGTGACGATGAGCAGTTCTTC
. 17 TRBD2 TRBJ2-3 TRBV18 CASSLRTSGTSTDTQYF TGTGCCAGCTCACTTAGGACTAGCGGGACTAGCACAGATACGCAGTATTTT
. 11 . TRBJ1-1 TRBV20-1 CSAREQFGTLF TGCAGTGCTAGAGAACAGTTTGGGACACTCTTT
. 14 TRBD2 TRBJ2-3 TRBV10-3 CAIESGRGTDTQYF TGTGCCATCGAAAGCGGGAGGGGCACAGATACGCAGTATTTT
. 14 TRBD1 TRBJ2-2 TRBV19 CASRGTGVTGELFF TGTGCCAGTAGAGGGACAGGGGTGACCGGGGAGCTGTTTTTT
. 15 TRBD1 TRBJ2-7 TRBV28 CASSLRDRGIHEQYF TGTGCCAGCAGTCTTCGGGACAGGGGGATCCACGAGCAGTACTTC
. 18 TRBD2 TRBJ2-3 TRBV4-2 CASSQDSSGGAGADTQYF TGTGCCAGCAGCCAAGATTCTAGCGGGGGGGCAGGTGCAGATACGCAGTATTTT
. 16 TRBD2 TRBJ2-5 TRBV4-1 CASSQGFSGLQETQYF TGCGCCAGCAGCCAGGGGTTTAGCGGGCTCCAAGAGACCCAGTACTTC
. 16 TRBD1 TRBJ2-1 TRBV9 CASSVTPRDRDNEQFF TGTGCCAGCAGCGTTACCCCCCGGGACAGGGACAATGAGCAGTTCTTC
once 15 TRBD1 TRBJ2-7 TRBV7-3 CASSSGQGVLYEQYF TGTGCCAGCAGCTCGGGACAGGGGGTTCTTTACGAGCAGTACTTC
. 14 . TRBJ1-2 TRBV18 CASSPQDSNYGYTF TGTGCCAGCTCACCACAGGACAGCAACTATGGCTACACCTTC
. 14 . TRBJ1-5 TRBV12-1 CASSSSKRDQPQHF TGTGCCAGCAGCTCCTCGAAGAGAGATCAGCCCCAGCATTTT
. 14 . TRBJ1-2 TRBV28 CASSLGGDSYGYTF TGTGCCAGCAGTTTGGGGGGGGATAGCTATGGCTACACCTTC
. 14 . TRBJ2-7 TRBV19 CASSKSETSYEQYF TGTGCCAGTAGTAAGTCGGAGACGTCCTACGAGCAGTACTTC
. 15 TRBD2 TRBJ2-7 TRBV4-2 CASSQESSGSYEQYF TGTGCCAGCAGCCAAGAGTCTAGCGGGAGCTACGAGCAGTACTTC
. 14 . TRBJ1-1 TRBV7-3 CASSLTGVNTEAFF TGTGCCAGCAGCTTAACGGGCGTGAACACTGAAGCTTTCTTT
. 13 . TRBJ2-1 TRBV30 CAWSVGRYNEQFF TGTGCCTGGAGTGTGGGGAGGTACAATGAGCAGTTCTTC
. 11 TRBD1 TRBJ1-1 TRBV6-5 CASSTTGGAFF TGTGCCAGCAGCACGACAGGGGGGGCTTTCTTT
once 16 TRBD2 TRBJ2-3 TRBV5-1 CASSFILAGGGDTQYF TGCGCCAGCAGCTTCATACTAGCGGGGGGAGGAGATACGCAGTATTTT
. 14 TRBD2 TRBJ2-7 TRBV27 CASSLKSGGYEQYF TGTGCCAGCAGTTTAAAAAGCGGGGGTTACGAGCAGTACTTC
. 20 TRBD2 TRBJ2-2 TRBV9 CASSSRRAGASGMNTGELFF TGTGCCAGCAGCTCCCGCCGGGCTGGGGCTAGCGGGATGAACACCGGGGAGCTGTTTTTT
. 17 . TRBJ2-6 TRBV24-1 CATSDSRTGLGANVLTF TGTGCCACCAGTGATTCGAGGACAGGACTAGGGGCCAACGTCCTGACTTTC
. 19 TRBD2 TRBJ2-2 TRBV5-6 CASTPLLTSGRADTGELFF TGTGCCAGCACCCCATTGCTGACTAGCGGGAGGGCCGACACCGGGGAGCTGTTTTTT
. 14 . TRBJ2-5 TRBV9 CASSTGGGFETQYF TGTGCCAGCAGCACCGGAGGGGGCTTCGAGACCCAGTACTTC
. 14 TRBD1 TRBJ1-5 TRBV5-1 CASSIKTGSQPQHF TGCGCCAGCAGCATAAAGACAGGGTCTCAGCCCCAGCATTTT
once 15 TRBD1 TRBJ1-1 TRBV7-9 CASSMPQGANTEAFF TGTGCCAGCAGCATGCCGCAGGGGGCGAATACTGAAGCTTTCTTT
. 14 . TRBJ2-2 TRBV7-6 CASSLGLNTGELFF TGTGCCAGCAGCTTAGGCCTAAACACCGGGGAGCTGTTTTTT
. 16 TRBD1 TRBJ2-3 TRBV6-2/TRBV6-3 CASRPLTGGAWDTQYF TGTGCCAGCAGGCCTCTGACAGGGGGCGCTTGGGATACGCAGTATTTT
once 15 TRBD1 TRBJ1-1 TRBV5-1 CASSWIGQGGTEAFF TGCGCCAGCAGCTGGATAGGACAGGGGGGCACTGAAGCTTTCTTT
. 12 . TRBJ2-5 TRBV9 CASSVGEETQYF TGTGCCAGCAGCGTCGGGGAAGAGACCCAGTACTTC
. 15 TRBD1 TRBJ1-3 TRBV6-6 CASSPGQNSGNTIYF TGTGCCAGCAGTCCGGGACAGAACTCTGGAAACACCATATATTTT
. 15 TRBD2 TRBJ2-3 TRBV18 CASSLKGLAADTQYF TGTGCCAGCTCACTGAAGGGACTAGCGGCAGATACGCAGTATTTT
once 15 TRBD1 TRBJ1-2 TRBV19 CASTETRQGAYGYTF TGTGCCAGTACAGAGACCCGACAGGGGGCGTATGGCTACACCTTC
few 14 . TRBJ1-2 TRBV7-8 CASSFQKGNYGYTF TGTGCCAGCAGCTTTCAGAAGGGGAACTATGGCTACACCTTC
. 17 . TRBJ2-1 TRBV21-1 CASSKGQGINSYNEQFF TGTGCCAGCAGCAAGGGACAGGGGATAAACTCCTACAATGAGCAGTTCTTC
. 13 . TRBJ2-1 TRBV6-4 CASSDTGNNEQFF TGTGCCAGCAGTGACACAGGGAACAATGAGCAGTTCTTC
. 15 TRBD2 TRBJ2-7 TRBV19 CASSPGTSGVGEQYF TGTGCCAGTAGTCCCGGGACTAGCGGAGTCGGCGAGCAGTACTTC
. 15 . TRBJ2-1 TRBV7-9 CASSPEEARYNEQFF TGTGCCAGCAGCCCGGAGGAAGCCCGCTACAATGAGCAGTTCTTC
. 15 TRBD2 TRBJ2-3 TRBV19 CASRTLGGDTDTQYF TGTGCCAGTAGAACCCTTGGGGGGGACACAGATACGCAGTATTTT
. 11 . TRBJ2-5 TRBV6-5 CASRHKRAQYF TGTGCCAGCAGACATAAGCGGGCCCAGTACTTC
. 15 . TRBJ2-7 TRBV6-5 CASSYVAGGIYEQYF TGTGCCAGCAGTTACGTGGCAGGGGGGATCTACGAGCAGTACTTC
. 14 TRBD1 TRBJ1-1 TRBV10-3 CAISPGQGNTEAFF TGTGCCATCAGTCCTGGACAGGGGAACACTGAAGCTTTCTTT
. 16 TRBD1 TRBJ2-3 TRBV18 CASSPPGTVATDTQYF TGTGCCAGCTCACCACCGGGGACAGTCGCCACAGATACGCAGTATTTT
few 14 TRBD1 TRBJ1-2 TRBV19 CASSLQTGDYGYTF TGTGCCAGTAGTCTCCAGACAGGGGACTATGGCTACACCTTC
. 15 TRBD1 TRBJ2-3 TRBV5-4 CASRKTGTVTDTQYF TGTGCCAGCAGGAAGACCGGGACAGTCACAGATACGCAGTATTTT
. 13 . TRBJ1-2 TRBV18 CASSPPGGYGYTF TGTGCCAGCTCACCACCGGGGGGGTATGGCTACACCTTC
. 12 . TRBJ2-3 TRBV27 CASNSRGDTQYF TGTGCCAGCAACTCACGCGGAGATACGCAGTATTTT